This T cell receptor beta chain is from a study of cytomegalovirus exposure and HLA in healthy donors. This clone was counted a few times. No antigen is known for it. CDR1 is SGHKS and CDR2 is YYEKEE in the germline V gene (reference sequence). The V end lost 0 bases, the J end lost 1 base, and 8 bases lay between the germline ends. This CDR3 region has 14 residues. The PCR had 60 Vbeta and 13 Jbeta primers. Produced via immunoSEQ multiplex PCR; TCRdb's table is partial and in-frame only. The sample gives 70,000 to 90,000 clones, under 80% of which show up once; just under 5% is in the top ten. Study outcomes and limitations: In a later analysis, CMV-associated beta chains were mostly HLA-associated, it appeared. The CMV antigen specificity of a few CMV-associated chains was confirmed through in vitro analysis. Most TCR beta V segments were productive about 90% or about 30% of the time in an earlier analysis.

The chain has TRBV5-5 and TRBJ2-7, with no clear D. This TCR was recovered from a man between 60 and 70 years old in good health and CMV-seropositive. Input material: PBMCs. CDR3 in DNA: TGTGCCAGCAGCTTGGTGGGCCGTTCCTACGAGCAGTACTTC. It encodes CASSLVGRSYEQYF.